This T cell receptor (beta chain) was sequenced during a study of lymphopenia after photon versus proton radiotherapy. Here immunoSEQ multiplex PCR was the method, and the copy in TCRdb shows in-frame clones only, minus some. The table lists 25,000 to 30,000 clones, 87% of them singletons, with around 46% in the top ten. This clone has a handful of counts. Antigen unknown. Study observations and caveats: After the lymphocyte nadir, photon-treated repertoires showed oligoclonal expansion, especially of CD8+ Temra cells. Authors raise, but do not show, better survival with proton therapy.

V was pared by 6 bases and J by 8 bases, with 11 bases of the junction left unmatched. Germline CDR1 is LGHNA and CDR2 is YSLEER. This CDR3 has 16 amino acids. The material was peripheral blood, obtained from a patient treated with proton-based radiotherapy. This chain joins TRBV4-3 and TRBJ2-1; 12 bases are shared with TRBD1. The source is an older woman with cholangiocarcinoma. Some clones in this sample may be carry-over from other donors' samples. In nucleotides, the CDR3 is TGCGCCAGCAGACTAAAACGGGACAGGGGGCTGCATGAGCAGTTCTTC. Amino acid sequence: CASRLKRDRGLHEQFF.